This T cell receptor beta chain appears in the sequencing data of a study of patients and donors after allogeneic stem cell transplantation. The V gene end was trimmed by 6 bases and the J gene end by 5 bases; junction bases not matched to a gene: 2. The CDR3 covers 13 residues. The V gene's germline CDR1 is MNHEY and CDR2 SMNVEV (reference sequence). MiXCR was run by TCRdb on the RT-PCR reads, yielding one entry per CDR3 protein. Here the sample spans about 24,000 distinct CDR3 sequences, approximately 43% being singletons. Sequenced input: blood, either unsorted or a sorted T cell fraction (not recorded which). V gene TRBV27 combines with J gene TRBJ1-5; 9 bases line up with TRBD1. The TCR originated in a human donor who was either an allogeneic HSCT recipient or a stem cell or donor lymphocyte infusion donor (not recorded which). It is not recorded whose cells these are; they may come from a transplant donor. This CDR3 is CASRGTGHQPQHF. In nucleotides, the CDR3 is TGTGCCAGCAGGGGGACAGGGCATCAGCCCCAGCATTTT.